This is a list of T cell receptor beta chains from one sample in a study of cytomegalovirus exposure and HLA in healthy donors. Produced via immunoSEQ multiplex PCR; TCRdb's table is partial and in-frame only. In the table there are 150,000 or so clones, about two thirds of which are singletons. Sequencing was performed on PBMCs. The receptor source for this set is a woman younger than 35 in good health and CMV-seronegative. CDR3s include the opening cysteine and the closing phenylalanine or tryptophan. The D gene is left open where the match is weak. The size of a clone is reported for some rows only, either as once, few or many, or as a class for expanded clones.

cdr3_nt cdr3_aa j_call v_call d_call clone_size
TGTGCCAGCAACCGAGACGGAACAGGGGGCTGTGGAAACACCATATATTTT CASNRDGTGGCGNTIYF TRBJ1-3 TRBV27 TRBD1 NA
TGTGCCAGCAGCTTGGTTGGGACAGGGGGCAAAGTCGGGGAGCTGTTTTTT CASSLVGTGGKVGELFF TRBJ2-2 TRBV5-4 TRBD1 once
TGTGCCAGCAGTTCCCCCGGTGAGGATATGGCTGAAGCTTTCTTT CASSSPGEDMAEAFF TRBJ1-1 TRBV28 NA NA
TGTGCCATCAGTGAATCACAGGGCCATCAGCCCCAGCATTTT CAISESQGHQPQHF TRBJ1-5 TRBV10-3 NA NA
TGTGCCAGCAGCTTCTACTACGAGCAGTACTTC CASSFYYEQYF TRBJ2-7 TRBV7-2 NA NA
TGCGCCAGCAGCTTGGATCTAGCGGGGGGGCCTGGGAATGAGCAGTTCTTC CASSLDLAGGPGNEQFF TRBJ2-1 TRBV5-1 TRBD2 NA
TGCGCCAGCAGCCCTCGTGCGAGAGATACGCAGTATTTT CASSPRARDTQYF TRBJ2-3 TRBV4-3 NA NA
TGTGCCACCAGCAGACTTGGACAGGGAGGGTTCTACGAGCAGTACTTC CATSRLGQGGFYEQYF TRBJ2-7 TRBV15 NA NA
TGTGCCGCCCGGAGGAGGGGCGGAGAAAAACTGTTTTTT CAARRRGGEKLFF TRBJ1-4 TRBV28 NA NA
TGTGCTAGTGGTTTGGGGACTAGCGGGCGCGTAGCGGAGACCCAGTACTTC CASGLGTSGRVAETQYF TRBJ2-5 TRBV12-5 TRBD2 NA
TGTGCCAGCAGTCGCAGCGGGGGGATACGCACAGATACGCAGTATTTT CASSRSGGIRTDTQYF TRBJ2-3 TRBV6-4 TRBD2 NA
TGTGCCAGCAACTTACTCAGTGGGAGCGAGCAGTTCTTC CASNLLSGSEQFF TRBJ2-1 TRBV9 NA NA
TGTGCCAGCAGTGATAGTAGACAGGGGGGACAGTACTTC CASSDSRQGGQYF TRBJ2-4 TRBV2 TRBD1 once
TGCGCCAGCAGCTGGGACAGGGCGAGGTATGGCTACACCTTC CASSWDRARYGYTF TRBJ1-2 TRBV5-1 TRBD1 NA
TGCGCCAGCAGCTTGGAGGGCAGGGCCTACGAGCAGTACTTC CASSLEGRAYEQYF TRBJ2-7 TRBV5-1 NA NA
TGTGCCATCAGTGAGTCGATGGGACAGGGGTATGGCTACACCTTC CAISESMGQGYGYTF TRBJ1-2 TRBV10-3 TRBD1 NA
TGTGCCAGCAGTCTCGCAGGGGACACTGAAGCTTTCTTT CASSLAGDTEAFF TRBJ1-1 TRBV6-1 NA NA
TGCGCCAGCAGCCTGAGGACAGGGGGCCTTAACTATGGCTACACCTTC CASSLRTGGLNYGYTF TRBJ1-2 TRBV4-3 TRBD1 once
TGCGCCAGCGGCGGGGACTACTTAGGTGGGGAGCTGTTTTTT CASGGDYLGGELFF TRBJ2-2 TRBV5-1 TRBD2 NA
TGTGCCAGCAGCTTAGGAGGGACTACCAGGAAGGGGCAGTTCTTC CASSLGGTTRKGQFF TRBJ2-1 TRBV11-2 TRBD2 NA
TGTGCCAGCAGTGCGGGACTTTCGGGGGGCTACACCTTC CASSAGLSGGYTF TRBJ1-2 TRBV6-5 NA NA
TGTGCCAGCAGCTCGGACCGGGACAGCAACTATGGCTACACCTTC CASSSDRDSNYGYTF TRBJ1-2 TRBV11-3 TRBD1 NA
TGCGCCAGCAGCTTTACCTCCGGGACAGGGGTGGCTGGAAACACCATATATTTT CASSFTSGTGVAGNTIYF TRBJ1-3 TRBV5-1 TRBD1 NA
TGTGCCAGCAGCTTAGTGGCGGGGAACTATGGCTACACCTTC CASSLVAGNYGYTF TRBJ1-2 TRBV7-9 NA NA
TGTGCCAGCAGCATAAACCGGGACAGGACTAGCACAGATACGCAGTATTTT CASSINRDRTSTDTQYF TRBJ2-3 TRBV2 TRBD1 few
TGTGCCAGCAGTCTAATAGCGGGAGGATTTACCGGGGAGCTGTTTTTT CASSLIAGGFTGELFF TRBJ2-2 TRBV11-2 TRBD2 once
TGTGCCAGCAGCTCTAGGGGGCAAGAGGGAGCTTTCTTT CASSSRGQEGAFF TRBJ1-1 TRBV7-9 TRBD1 NA
TGTGCCAGTAGTCTCGAGGGGGCATCGCGAGATACGCAGTATTTT CASSLEGASRDTQYF TRBJ2-3 TRBV19 TRBD1 NA
TGTGCCAGCAGCTTGGGGCCGTACAACACTGAAGCTTTCTTT CASSLGPYNTEAFF TRBJ1-1 TRBV7-8 NA NA
TGTGCCAGCAGCTTTCACGACAGTTATAATTCACCCCTCCACTTT CASSFHDSYNSPLHF TRBJ1-6 TRBV5-5 NA few
TGTGCCAGCAGCTTATACGGGGAGCTGTTTTTT CASSLYGELFF TRBJ2-2 TRBV11-2 NA NA
TGTGCCAGCAGTGACTCCCTAGCGGGAGCTAATGAGCAGTTCTTC CASSDSLAGANEQFF TRBJ2-1 TRBV6-4 TRBD2 many
TGTGCCAGCAGCCCCCCGGGACTAGCGGGAGGTACCGGGGAGCTGTTTTTT CASSPPGLAGGTGELFF TRBJ2-2 TRBV7-9 TRBD2 NA
TGCGCCAGCAGCCAAGCCCCACCGGGACAGACAGCCGGCTACACCTTC CASSQAPPGQTAGYTF TRBJ1-2 TRBV4-3 TRBD1 NA
TGTGCCAGCAGAAGTGCAGGTAGCAATCAGCCCCAGCATTTT CASRSAGSNQPQHF TRBJ1-5 TRBV6-1 NA few
TGTGCCAGCAGCGCCCACAGAGCGGATGTCACAGATACGCAGTATTTT CASSAHRADVTDTQYF TRBJ2-3 TRBV9 NA NA
TGTGCCAGCAGCCAAGCGAGGACAGGGAGCGAGCAGTACTTC CASSQARTGSEQYF TRBJ2-7 TRBV4-2 TRBD1 NA